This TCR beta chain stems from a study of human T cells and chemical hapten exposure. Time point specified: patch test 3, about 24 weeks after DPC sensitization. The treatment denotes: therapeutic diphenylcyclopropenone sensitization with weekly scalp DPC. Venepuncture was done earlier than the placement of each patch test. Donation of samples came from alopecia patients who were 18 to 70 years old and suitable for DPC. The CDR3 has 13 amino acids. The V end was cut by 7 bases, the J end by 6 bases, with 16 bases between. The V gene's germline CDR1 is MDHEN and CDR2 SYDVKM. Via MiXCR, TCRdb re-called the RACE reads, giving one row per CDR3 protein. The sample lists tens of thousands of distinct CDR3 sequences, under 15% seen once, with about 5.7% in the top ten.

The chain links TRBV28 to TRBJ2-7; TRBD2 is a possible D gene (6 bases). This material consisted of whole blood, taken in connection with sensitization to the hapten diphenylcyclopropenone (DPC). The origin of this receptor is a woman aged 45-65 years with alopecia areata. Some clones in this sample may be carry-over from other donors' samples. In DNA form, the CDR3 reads TGTGCCAGCACCTTAGCGGCGAGCCCCGAGCAGTACTTC. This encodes CASTLAASPEQYF. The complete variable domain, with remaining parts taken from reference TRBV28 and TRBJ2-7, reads DVKVTQSSRYLVKRTGEKVFLECVQDMDHENMFWYRQDPGLGLRLIYFSYDVKMKEKGDIPEGYSVSREKKERFSLILESASTNQTSMYLCASTLAASPEQYFGPGTRLTVT.